A single sample is the source of the 13 T cell receptor beta chains below, sequenced in a study of molecular identifiers for immune sequencing clone quantification. Each CDR3 protein is one row after TCRdb ran MiXCR on the PCR reads. The table shows under 650,000 distinct CDR3 sequences, with roughly 21% occurring only once. The specimen was naive CD8+ T cells from blood, with Jurkat cell RNA spiked in. The sample's subset: FACS-sorted CD8+CD4-CCR7+CD45RA+ naive T cells. These receptors originate from a human donor in good health. Some libraries in this study had Jurkat cell RNA spiked in.

This clonotype was recorded a few times. The junction shows a germline mismatch at one end, possibly a read error. The rearrangement joins TRBV12-3 or TRBV12-4 to TRBJ2-5, with D perhaps being TRBD1 or TRBD2 (6 bases each). CDR3 length: 17 amino acids. As DNA, the CDR3 is TGTGCCAGCCGTTTCTTAGACGGGGGCGAGTTAAGAGAGACCCAGTACTTC. Protein product: CASRFLDGGELRETQYF.

The chain carries TRBV13 and TRBJ2-2; 9 bases match TRBD1. The CDR3 runs 15 residues. Germline CDR1 is PRHDT and CDR2 is FYEKMQ (reference sequence). The J segment lost 6 bases and the V segment lost 3 bases, leaving 5 bases of the junction unmatched. CDR3 nucleotides: TGTGCCAGCAGCTTGGGACAGGGATTCTCCGGGGAGCTGTTTTTT. Translating gives CASSLGQGFSGELFF.

Ten or more counts support this clonotype. The chain joins TRBV6-2 or TRBV6-3 to TRBJ1-3; 8 bases are a match to TRBD1. The CDR3 is 16 residues long. V was pared by 5 bases and J by 1 base, with 7 bases of the junction left unmatched. Germline-derived CDR1 and CDR2 are MNHEY and SVGEGT. The CDR3 is CASSHGQGSSGNTIYF. For the CDR3, the DNA is TGTGCCAGCAGTCACGGACAGGGATCGTCTGGAAACACCATATATTTT.

This clonotype was counted at least ten times. The chain recombines TRBV4-3 with TRBJ2-3; 12 bases are shared with TRBD2. Trimming at V came to 0 bases and at J to 6 bases, leaving 7 bases not matched to a gene. CDR1 is LGHNA, CDR2 YSLEER, per germline. This CDR3 is 17 amino acids long. Here the CDR3 DNA reads TGCGCCAGCAGCCAAGAAGCTAGCGGGGGGGCCCGGGATACGCAGTATTTT. Protein: CASSQEASGGARDTQYF.

Many counts were recorded for this clonotype. The J gene is TRBJ2-7, the V gene TRBV27; the match to TRBD2 covers 8 bases. V shed 6 bases and J 0 bases; nucleotides not matched to a gene: 13. This CDR3 has 17 amino acids. The V gene's germline CDR1 is MNHEY and CDR2 SMNVEV (reference sequence). CDR3 coding DNA: TGTGCCAGCAGAGGAGACAGCGGGAGTTTGAGCTCCTACGAGCAGTACTTC. This translates into CASRGDSGSLSSYEQYF.

This clonotype showed up many times. V usage is TRBV28 and J usage is TRBJ1-1, with a tentative D call TRBD1 (6 bases). The CDR3 has 14 residues. Trimming pared 6 bases from V and 1 base from J, leaving 12 bases between. Germline assignment: CDR1 MDHEN and CDR2 SYDVKM. The CDR3 nucleotides are TGTGCCAGCAGCCCACGGACAGCGAACACTGAAGCTTTCTTT. This codes for CASSPRTANTEAFF. Full variable domain (outside the CDR3, taken from reference TRBV28 and TRBJ1-1): DVKVTQSSRYLVKRTGEKVFLECVQDMDHENMFWYRQDPGLGLRLIYFSYDVKMKEKGDIPEGYSVSREKKERFSLILESASTNQTSMYLCASSPRTANTEAFFGQGTRLTVV.

This clonotype was counted many times. This chain connects TRBV14 to TRBJ2-3, with a tentative D call TRBD1 (6 bases). Germline V gene lookup returns CDR1 SGHDN and CDR2 FVKESK. Trimming shortened V by 1 base and J by 0 bases, and 8 bases separated the two germline ends. The length of the CDR3 is 15 residues. The CDR3 DNA is TGTGCCAGCAGCCAAGGAGACAGGAGCACAGATACGCAGTATTTT. This codes for CASSQGDRSTDTQYF.

This clonotype has only a few counts. J is TRBJ2-2 and V is TRBV27; D not resolved. The CDR3 sequence is 14 residues long. Trimming left V 3 bases short and J 4 bases short, with 9 bases between. Germline CDR1 and CDR2: MNHEY and SMNVEV (reference sequence). The CDR3 protein is CASSFVGITGELFF. The CDR3 bases are TGTGCCAGCAGTTTCGTAGGGATCACCGGGGAGCTGTTTTTT.

The rearrangement links TRBV27 to TRBJ2-5; D gene unclear. Germline V gives CDR1 MNHEY, CDR2 SMNVEV (reference sequence). The CDR3 is 14 amino acids. Trimming removed 4 bases from V and 9 bases from J, with 18 bases in between. CDR3 coding DNA: TGTGCCAGCAGTTCCATCCCAATTAGGTCTGCCCAGTACTTC. It specifies CASSSIPIRSAQYF.

This clonotype was counted a few times. The gene calls are TRBV7-2 and TRBJ2-2, with D tentatively TRBD2 (5 bases). This CDR3 is built from 18 residues. Germline lookup yields CDR1 SGHTA and CDR2 FQGNSA. Between the trimmed V and J ends, which lost 2 bases and 2 bases, there was a span of 18 bases. The CDR3 region has the DNA TGTGCCAGCAGCTTAACGTTGGGCGGGCAAATCAACACCGGGGAGCTGTTTTTT. Protein product: CASSLTLGGQINTGELFF.

Worth noting for this clonotype: A read error is possible here, since a much larger clone lies one base away. The V and J genes are TRBV6-5 and TRBJ1-4, with no clear D. Trimming took 2 bases from V and 4 from J, leaving 11 bases between them. Germline-derived CDR1 and CDR2 are MNHEY and SVGAGI. The length of the CDR3 is 15 residues. The CDR3 here is CASSYDGYFNEKLFF. The CDR3 nucleotides are TGTGCCAGCAGTTACGACGGATACTTTAATGAAAAACTGTTTTTT.

In this sample, this clonotype turned up a few times. The chain combines TRBV5-5 with TRBJ2-7, with TRBD1 identical over 8 bases. Germline V gives CDR1 SGHKS, CDR2 YYEKEE (reference sequence). The CDR3 sequence is 15 residues long. Losses at the gene ends were 2 bases for V and 3 bases for J; bases not matched to a gene: 7. The CDR3 protein is CASSFIAGGFYEQYF. The DNA of the CDR3 is TGTGCCAGCAGCTTTATCGCAGGGGGCTTCTACGAGCAGTACTTC.

This clonotype was counted many times. The chain combines TRBV7-8 with TRBJ2-3, with D possibly being TRBD2 (6 bases). Germline V gene lookup returns CDR1 SGHVS and CDR2 FQNEAQ. The V and J ends lost 2 bases and 5 bases respectively, with 17 bases between them. The CDR3 has 16 residues. DNA for the CDR3: TGTGCCAGCAGCTTATGGGAATGGGCGGGGAAAGATACGCAGTATTTT. Encoded protein: CASSLWEWAGKDTQYF.